This is a list of T cell receptor beta chains from one sample in a study of CD8 T cells in ankylosing spondylitis. TCRdb re-analysed the 5' RACE reads in MiXCR, keeping a single row per CDR3 protein. The sample holds approximately 550,000 distinct CDR3 sequences, approximately 12% seen once. The sequenced sample consisted of blood, either unsorted or a sorted T cell fraction (not recorded which). The receptors here all came from a male donor with ankylosing spondylitis. Each CDR3 is given with its conserved first and last residue.

j_gene,v_gene,CDR3aa
TRBJ2-7,TRBV12-3/TRBV12-4,CASSLRRLLTYEQYF
TRBJ2-3,TRBV20-1,CSATQRVTDTQYF
TRBJ2-2,TRBV10-3,CAISQFQVQSGSGELFF
TRBJ2-6,TRBV3-1,CASSRYQGNVLTF
TRBJ2-7,TRBV5-1,CASSLDHGYEQYF
TRBJ2-3,TRBV7-9,CASSLYRRGTDTQYF
TRBJ1-6,TRBV5-1,CSSSSLGTPNSPLHF
TRBJ1-1,TRBV29-1,CSVMTGPMNTEAFF
TRBJ1-2,TRBV5-1,CASSWDDSGYTF
TRBJ1-1,TRBV20-1,CSARGEGGTEAFF
TRBJ2-3,TRBV5-1,CASSPRMSTDTQYF
TRBJ2-3,TRBV7-2,CASSLGGAGRDTQYF
TRBJ1-5,TRBV7-8,CASSFYGDGGQPQHF
TRBJ2-1,TRBV24-1,CATSDLRTSAGSYNEQFF
TRBJ1-5,TRBV6-1,CASKTWNQPQHF
TRBJ2-7,TRBV30,CAWSSTGYSYEQYF
TRBJ2-7,TRBV3-1,CASSLRTSGRGEQYF
TRBJ2-5,TRBV20-1,CSARTGLETQYF
TRBJ1-1,TRBV10-3,CAISEGGRNTEAFF
TRBJ2-2,TRBV25-1,CASSDFGREKTGELFF
TRBJ2-1,TRBV25-1,CASSEPAGMGYNEQFF
TRBJ1-1,TRBV5-1,CASSPSPTGDFTEAFF
TRBJ2-5,TRBV4-1,CASSPTHFGTGKQETQYF
TRBJ1-1,TRBV30,CAWSGQLNTEAFF
TRBJ2-5,TRBV10-3,CATSGQEQETQYF
TRBJ1-2,TRBV20-1,CSARRGRVYGYTF
TRBJ1-1,TRBV29-1,CSVPRPGTTEAFF
TRBJ2-3,TRBV5-1,CASSLGLAGSTDTQYF
TRBJ2-1,TRBV5-4,CASRDGKGAYNEQFF
TRBJ1-1,TRBV12-3/TRBV12-4,CASSTRGEAEAFF
TRBJ1-1,TRBV7-9,CASSLALGLMNTEAFF
TRBJ2-7,TRBV19,CASSPRRAVGTYEQYF
TRBJ2-2,TRBV12-3/TRBV12-4,CASSPDLGELFF
TRBJ2-7,TRBV14,CASSQGWPSGISYEQYF
TRBJ2-2,TRBV3-1,CASSRGPRVGELFF
TRBJ1-2,TRBV5-1,CASSLEGSSNYGYTF
TRBJ2-5,TRBV25-1,CASSAGLRRGVETQYF
TRBJ2-1,TRBV24-1,CATSGVVLDHEQFF
TRBJ2-1,TRBV5-1,CASSFYGQPYNEQFF
TRBJ2-1,TRBV5-1,CASRQQVEQFF
TRBJ2-5,TRBV12-3/TRBV12-4,CASSPEGGTQYF
TRBJ2-1,TRBV5-1,CASSGTSGNEQFF